This record concerns one T cell receptor (beta chain) sequence. Its antigen is not identified. Primers: 60 Vbeta forward and 13 Jbeta reverse. Repertoires were generated with immunoSEQ multiplex PCR, while TCRdb's copy carries only in-frame clones and drops some. The data hold fewer than 150,000 clones, with 82% observed a single time. Unrecorded immune exposure was likely among donors, who were nominally healthy when sampled. The data are from a study of cytomegalovirus exposure and HLA in healthy donors. Study-wide results and limits: Later findings reportedly placed an Asian-associated ancestry cluster below the roughly 700-donor mean for N-insertions.

This TCR was recovered from a male donor in good health and CMV-seronegative. Material for sequencing was PBMCs.

The CDR3 is CASSDSPGQGINEQFF. CDR3 nucleotides: TGTGCCAGCAGTGACTCGCCGGGACAGGGAATCAATGAGCAGTTCTTC. The chain employs TRBV6-4 and TRBJ2-1; 9 positions match TRBD1. The V gene's germline CDR1 is MRHNA and CDR2 SNTAGT. The CDR3 has 16 residues. J was trimmed by 6 bases and V by 0 bases; bases with no gene match: 6.